This T cell receptor (beta chain) was obtained from a study of neurological immune-mediated disorders. Overall study context: Secondary progressive cases numbered 3 among the roughly 34 multiple sclerosis patients, while the other 31 were relapsing-remitting.

Whole-study results and caveats: For the multiple sclerosis repertoire cluster, an association with any clinical or MRI feature was absent.

The unsorted libraries originated from 2 million PBMCs that had been stored at -80 C. From the 5' RACE reads, TCRdb called clonotypes with MiXCR, one entry per CDR3 protein. The sample has 71,000 or so distinct CDR3 sequences, less than 5.5% seen once. The V gene's germline CDR1 is MNHNY and CDR2 SVGAGI (reference sequence). The V gene lost 2 bases and the J gene lost 4 bases, with 14 bases spanning the gap. The CDR3 totals 15 residues. The table lists this clonotype with a few counts. Its antigen is as yet unknown. The receptor's source is a woman aged 25 to 39 with multiple sclerosis. Sequenced input: PBMCs. The chain combines TRBV6-6 with TRBJ1-2, with D uncertain. DNA for the CDR3: TGTGCCAGCAGTTACGGAAGGGCAGCGACCTATGGCTACACCTTC. Translated: CASSYGRAATYGYTF.